This TCR beta chain was found in a study of blood T cell repertoires in COVID-19. Overall study: The origin of the acute and convalescent COVID-19 samples was the United States, Italy and Spain. From T cells, B-cell-depleted T cells, or PBMCs came the material, which was cDNA or gDNA.

Methods used by the authors: Reference gene primer amplification gave nucleated cell count estimates. Repertoires were generated with immunoSEQ multiplex PCR, while TCRdb's copy carries only in-frame clones and drops some. D and trimming were read from the DNA, whereas the V and J calls and clone size are those reported in that table. The table lists roughly 53,000 clones, 84% of them singletons. Between the trimmed V and J ends, which lost 5 bases and 0 bases, there was a span of 14 bases. The CDR3 runs to 15 residues. CDR1 SGHAT and CDR2 FQNNGV come from the germline V gene. This clone showed up just a few times.

The chain combines TRBV11-2 with TRBJ2-7; D not resolved. Material: peripheral blood. The source of this sequence is a man aged 65 to 79 with active COVID-19. CDR3 sequence: CASSDHDKSSYEQYF. CDR3 nucleotide sequence: TGTGCCAGCAGCGACCACGACAAGAGCTCCTACGAGCAGTACTTC.